Detailed here is one T cell receptor (beta chain). Its antigen remains unidentified. The CDR3 runs to 15 residues. V shed 5 bases and J 8 bases; nucleotides not matched to a gene: 8. CDR1 is SGHAT, CDR2 FQDESV, per germline (reference sequence). This sample was included in a study of cytomegalovirus exposure and HLA in healthy donors. Background on the study: Earlier findings included about 120 million unique TCR beta sequences obtained from about 180 million T cells. Study results and caveats: Rarity characterized most TCR sequences, yet some public TCRs appeared in many donors. Follow-up analysis later connected one missense variant in DCLRE1C with trimming of TCR beta V- and J-genes. A later analysis found that most CMV-associated TCR beta chains appeared HLA-restricted.

PCR involved 60 Vbeta and 13 Jbeta primers. Generated by immunoSEQ multiplex PCR, the TCRdb table keeps only in-frame clones and is missing some. The sample lists around 96,000 clones, about 75% occurring once. Material for sequencing was PBMCs. This receptor was obtained from a man under 40 in good health and CMV-seropositive. V and J are TRBV11-1 and TRBJ2-1, with 11 bases lining up with TRBD1. In DNA form, the CDR3 reads TGTGCCAGCAGCCCGGACAGGGGGCGATTCGATGAGCAGTTCTTC. Residues: CASSPDRGRFDEQFF.